The 4 T cell receptor beta chains below come from one sample, sequenced in a study of blood T cell repertoires in COVID-19. The data were produced by immunoSEQ multiplex PCR, yet TCRdb's version contains in-frame clones alone and is incomplete. The repertoire has 25,000 to 35,000 clones, approximately 83% of them found once; the top ten carry about 25%. Sequencing used peripheral blood. Receptors originate from a human donor in a cohort sampled during active COVID-19.

This rearrangement joins TRBV30 to TRBJ2-4; the match to TRBD2 covers 9 bases. The CDR3 loop spans 15 amino acids. V was clipped by 5 bases and J by 0 bases; unmatched bases: 5. CDR1 is GTSNPN, CDR2 SVGIG, per germline (reference sequence). CDR3 amino acids: CAWGGGDLAKNIQYF. The CDR3 DNA follows: TGTGCCTGGGGCGGGGGGGATTTAGCCAAAAACATTCAGTACTTC.

Only one count was recorded for this clone. The V gene is TRBV27, the J gene TRBJ2-2; 10 nucleotides agree with TRBD2. The CDR3 covers 16 residues. Germline CDR1 reads MNHEY; CDR2 reads SMNVEV (reference sequence). J gave up 4 bases and V 5 bases, and 7 bases lay outside the gene matches. The CDR3 bases are TGTGCCAGCAGTCGGTTAGCGGGGGGCATCACCGGGGAGCTGTTTTTT. This encodes CASSRLAGGITGELFF.

The genes are TRBV7-9 and TRBJ2-1; 15 nucleotides line up with TRBD2. The CDR3 is made up of 17 amino acids. J gave up 4 bases and V 6 bases, and 7 bases lay outside the gene matches. CDR1 SEHNR and CDR2 FQNEAQ come from the germline V gene (reference sequence). The CDR3 DNA is TGTGCCAGCAGAGCAACAGGACTAGCGGGGGGGTACAATGAGCAGTTCTTC. Protein: CASRATGLAGGYNEQFF.

The chain couples TRBV7-2 to TRBJ2-5; D is undetermined. The ends were cut back, 0 bases at V and 4 bases at J, with 12 bases in the middle. The CDR3 covers 15 residues. CDR1 SGHTA and CDR2 FQGNSA come from the germline V gene. The CDR3: CASSLAAGRRETQYF. The CDR3 DNA reads as TGTGCCAGCAGCTTAGCGGCAGGCCGAAGAGAGACCCAGTACTTC.